A selection of T cell receptor beta chains follows, all from one sample in a study of patients and donors after allogeneic stem cell transplantation. TCRdb reanalysed the RT-PCR reads using MiXCR and keeps one entry per CDR3 protein. The table has 920,000 or so distinct CDR3 sequences, under 20% seen once. Material: blood, either unsorted or a sorted T cell fraction (not recorded which). These receptors came from a human donor who was either an allogeneic HSCT recipient or a stem cell or donor lymphocyte infusion donor (not recorded which). It is not recorded whose cells these are; they may come from a transplant donor. The CDR3 runs from the conserved cysteine through the conserved F or W. The D gene is left open where the match is weak. Size is omitted from some rows. Given values are once, few, many or a class for expanded clones.

size,length,J,V,D,DNA,CDR3
-,11,TRBJ1-1,TRBV6-6,-,TGTGCCACCTCCCCTAACACTGAAGCTTTCTTT,CATSPNTEAFF
many,14,TRBJ1-4,TRBV11-2,-,TGTGCCAGCAGCTTCGGCGGAATCAATGAAAAACTGTTTTTT,CASSFGGINEKLFF
-,15,TRBJ2-5,TRBV6-2/TRBV6-3,-,TGTGCCAGCAGTTCTTTAAACGTCATCCAAGAGACCCAGTACTTC,CASSSLNVIQETQYF
few,10,TRBJ1-2,TRBV20-1,-,TGCAGTGCTATAGGGGATGGCTACACCTTC,CSAIGDGYTF
few,14,TRBJ2-7,TRBV4-1,-,TGCGCCAGCAGCCGTGCCCCGGAGACCTACGAGCAGTACTTC,CASSRAPETYEQYF
-,14,TRBJ2-7,TRBV4-2,TRBD1,TGTGCCAGCAGCCCGGACAGGGTAATCCACGAGCAGTACTTC,CASSPDRVIHEQYF
few,18,TRBJ1-5,TRBV6-1,-,TGTGCCAGCAGTGAAGCCCGACCGGGGGCAGGACGTAATCAGCCCCAGCATTTT,CASSEARPGAGRNQPQHF
few,11,TRBJ1-6,TRBV7-2,-,TGTGCCAGCAGCTTAGGCGCACCCCTCCACTTT,CASSLGAPLHF
many,16,TRBJ2-1,TRBV12-3/TRBV12-4,TRBD1,TGTGCCAGCAGTTTGGGGACAGGGGGCGTCTACAATGAGCAGTTCTTC,CASSLGTGGVYNEQFF
-,16,TRBJ1-1,TRBV3-1,-,TGTGCCAGCAGCCAAGCTACCGGGCTCAAGAACACTGAAGCTTTCTTT,CASSQATGLKNTEAFF
few,15,TRBJ2-7,TRBV4-2,-,TGTGCCAGCAGCCAAGGCCCAGTAAAAGGCTACGAGCAGTACTTC,CASSQGPVKGYEQYF
many,15,TRBJ2-1,TRBV12-3/TRBV12-4,TRBD2,TGTGCCAGCAGTTTAGAACCTAGCGGGAGGGATGAGCAGTTCTTC,CASSLEPSGRDEQFF
few,14,TRBJ2-2,TRBV7-8,-,TGTGCCAGCAGCCCACGAGGCTTTCCCGGGGAGCTGTTTTTT,CASSPRGFPGELFF
-,16,TRBJ2-1,TRBV29-1,-,TGCAGCGTTGATAAAGGTCGGGGCAGTTTTAACAATGAGCAGTTCTTC,CSVDKGRGSFNNEQFF
-,15,TRBJ2-7,TRBV29-1,-,TGCAGCGTTGAAGAGACCCTCGGCACCTCCTACGAGCAGTACTTC,CSVEETLGTSYEQYF
many,14,TRBJ1-1,TRBV20-1,-,TGCAGTGCGAGGATAGCCTTAATGGACACTGAAGCTTTCTTT,CSARIALMDTEAFF
-,15,TRBJ2-3,TRBV6-4,-,TGTGCCAGCAGTGACCCGGGAAAACCCACAGATACGCAGTATTTT,CASSDPGKPTDTQYF
-,11,TRBJ2-7,TRBV30,TRBD1,TGTGCCTGCACTCCAGGGGGCGAGCAGTACTTC,CACTPGGEQYF
few,15,TRBJ2-1,TRBV28,-,TGTGCCAGCAGTCCCCAAGCGGTGACCTACAATGAGCAGTTCTTC,CASSPQAVTYNEQFF
few,19,TRBJ2-1,TRBV11-2,TRBD2,TGTGCCAGCAGCTTAGATGTGACTAGCGGGAGGGTCTCCTACAATGAGCAGTTCTTC,CASSLDVTSGRVSYNEQFF
few,12,TRBJ2-1,TRBV24-1,-,TGTGCCACCAGTGATTTGTGGGATGAGCAGTTCTTC,CATSDLWDEQFF
few,18,TRBJ2-3,TRBV20-1,TRBD2,TGCAGTGCTAGAGATTTTTCCCCCAGCGGGGGGGCTGTCGGTACGCAGTATTTT,CSARDFSPSGGAVGTQYF
few,14,TRBJ1-1,TRBV6-1,-,TGTGCCAGCAGTCAAGGTAGTCCGAACACTGAAGCTTTCTTT,CASSQGSPNTEAFF
-,14,TRBJ2-7,TRBV7-2,-,TGTGCCAGCAGCTTAGGAAGAGGCGGACTCGAGCAGTACTTC,CASSLGRGGLEQYF
many,17,TRBJ2-2,TRBV7-3,TRBD1,TGTGCCAGCAGCTTACGAGTCACACAGGGGACGACCGGGGAGCTGTTTTTT,CASSLRVTQGTTGELFF
few,14,TRBJ1-5,TRBV18,TRBD1,TGTGCCAGCTCACCAAATACAGGACAGGAGCCCCAGCATTTT,CASSPNTGQEPQHF
few,13,TRBJ2-7,TRBV20-1,-,TGCAGTGCCGGACAAACTGGAGGGTACGAGCAGTACTTC,CSAGQTGGYEQYF
many,14,TRBJ2-2,TRBV29-1,TRBD1,TGCAGCGTAGAACAGGGGTGGAACACCGGGGAGCTGTTTTTT,CSVEQGWNTGELFF
few,20,TRBJ2-1,TRBV21-1,-,TGTGCCAGCAGCAAATGCCTACACCCAACATCCTTAGACAGTTACAATGAGCAGTTCTTC,CASSKCLHPTSLDSYNEQFF
-,12,TRBJ2-1,TRBV20-1,-,TGCAGTGCCTCCCGACGGGGCAATGAGCAGTTCTTC,CSASRRGNEQFF
-,20,TRBJ2-5,TRBV10-3,-,TGTGCCATCAGTGAGTCGTCCCTACAAGATGAGGCGAGGGGACAAGAGACCCAGTACTTC,CAISESSLQDEARGQETQYF
many,15,TRBJ1-1,TRBV5-6,TRBD1,TGTGCCAGCAGTTCGGACAGGGGGATGAACACTGAAGCTTTCTTT,CASSSDRGMNTEAFF
-,14,TRBJ1-2,TRBV10-3,TRBD1,TGTGCCATCAGGCCGGGGACAGGGGAATATGGCTACACCTTC,CAIRPGTGEYGYTF